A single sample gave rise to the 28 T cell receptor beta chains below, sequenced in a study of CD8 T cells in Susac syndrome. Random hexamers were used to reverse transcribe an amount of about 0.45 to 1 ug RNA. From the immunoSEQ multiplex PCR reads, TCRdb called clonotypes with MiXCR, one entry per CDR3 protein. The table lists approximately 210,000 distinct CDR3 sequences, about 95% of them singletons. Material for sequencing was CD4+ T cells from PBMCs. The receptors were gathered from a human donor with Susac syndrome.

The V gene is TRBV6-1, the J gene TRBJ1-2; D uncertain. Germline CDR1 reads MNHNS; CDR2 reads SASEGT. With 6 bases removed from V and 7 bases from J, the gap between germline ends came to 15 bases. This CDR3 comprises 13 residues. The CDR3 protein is CASRENWARGYTF. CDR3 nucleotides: TGTGCCAGCAGGGAAAATTGGGCGCGTGGCTACACCTTC.

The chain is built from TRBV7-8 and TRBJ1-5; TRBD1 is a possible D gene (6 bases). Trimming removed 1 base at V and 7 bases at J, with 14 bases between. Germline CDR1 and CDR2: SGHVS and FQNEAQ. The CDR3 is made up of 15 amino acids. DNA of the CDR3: TGTGCCAGCAGCTTAGTCAGGGGAGAGGGCCAGCCCCAGCATTTT. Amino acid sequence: CASSLVRGEGQPQHF. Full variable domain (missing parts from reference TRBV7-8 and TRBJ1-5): GAGVSQSPRYKVAKRGQDVALRCDPISGHVSLFWYQQALGQGPEFLTYFQNEAQLDKSGLPSDRFFAERPEGSVSTLKIQRTQQEDSAVYLCASSLVRGEGQPQHFGDGTRLSIL.

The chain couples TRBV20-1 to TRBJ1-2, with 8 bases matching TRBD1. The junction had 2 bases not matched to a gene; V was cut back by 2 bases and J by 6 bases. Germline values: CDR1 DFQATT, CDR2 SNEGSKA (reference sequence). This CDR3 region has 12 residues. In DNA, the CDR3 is TGCAGTGCTAGACAGGGGGCCAATGGCTACACCTTC. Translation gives CSARQGANGYTF.

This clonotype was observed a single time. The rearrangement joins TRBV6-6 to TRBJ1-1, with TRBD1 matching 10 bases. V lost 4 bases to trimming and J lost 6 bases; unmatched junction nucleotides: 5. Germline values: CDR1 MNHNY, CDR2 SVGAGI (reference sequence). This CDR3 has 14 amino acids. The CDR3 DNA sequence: TGTGCCAGCAGTTTCCGGGACAGGGGTGCTGAAGCTTTCTTT. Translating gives CASSFRDRGAEAFF.

The CDR3 loop reads CASSIRLAVNEQFF. In DNA, the CDR3 is TGTGCCAGTAGTATTCGGCTAGCGGTAAATGAGCAGTTCTTC. The V call is TRBV19, the J call TRBJ2-1, with 7 bases that match TRBD2. Germline V gene sequence: CDR1 LNHDA, CDR2 SQIVND (reference sequence). The CDR3 totals 14 residues. Unmatched junction bases numbered 6, after V lost 3 bases and J lost 7 bases.

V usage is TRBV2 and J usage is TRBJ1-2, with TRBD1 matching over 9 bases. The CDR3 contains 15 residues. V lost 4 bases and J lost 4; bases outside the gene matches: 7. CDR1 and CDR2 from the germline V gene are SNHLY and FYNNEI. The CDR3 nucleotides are TGTGCCAGCAGTGGGACGGGACAGGGAGTCTATGGCTACACCTTC. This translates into CASSGTGQGVYGYTF. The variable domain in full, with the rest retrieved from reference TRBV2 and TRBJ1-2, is EPEVTQTPSHQVTQMGQEVILRCVPISNHLYFYWYRQILGQKVEFLVSFYNNEISEKSEIFDDQFSVERPDGSNFTLKIRSTKLEDSAMYFCASSGTGQGVYGYTFGSGTRLTVV.

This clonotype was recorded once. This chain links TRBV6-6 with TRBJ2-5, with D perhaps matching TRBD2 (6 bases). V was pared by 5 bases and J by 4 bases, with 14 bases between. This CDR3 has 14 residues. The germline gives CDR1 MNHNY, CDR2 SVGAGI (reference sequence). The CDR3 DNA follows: TGTGCCAGCAGTGTGGGACTCGGGGTAGAGACCCAGTACTTC. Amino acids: CASSVGLGVETQYF.

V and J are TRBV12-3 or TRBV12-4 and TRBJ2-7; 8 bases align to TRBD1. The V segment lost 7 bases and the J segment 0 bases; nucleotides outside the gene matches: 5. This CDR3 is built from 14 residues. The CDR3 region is CASKPGQASYEQYF. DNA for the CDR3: TGTGCCAGCAAACCGGGACAGGCCTCCTACGAGCAGTACTTC.

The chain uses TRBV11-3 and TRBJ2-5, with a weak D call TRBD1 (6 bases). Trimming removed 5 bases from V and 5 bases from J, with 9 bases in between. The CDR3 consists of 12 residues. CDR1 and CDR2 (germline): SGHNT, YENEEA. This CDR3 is CASSGRGETQYF. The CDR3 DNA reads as TGTGCCAGCAGCGGTAGGGGGGAGACCCAGTACTTC.

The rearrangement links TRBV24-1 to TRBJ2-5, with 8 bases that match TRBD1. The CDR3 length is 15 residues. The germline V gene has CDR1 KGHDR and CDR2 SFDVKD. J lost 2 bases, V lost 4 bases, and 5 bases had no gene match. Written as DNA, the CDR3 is TGTGCCACCAGTGAGGCTACAGGGGGGCAAGAGACCCAGTACTTC. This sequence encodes CATSEATGGQETQYF.

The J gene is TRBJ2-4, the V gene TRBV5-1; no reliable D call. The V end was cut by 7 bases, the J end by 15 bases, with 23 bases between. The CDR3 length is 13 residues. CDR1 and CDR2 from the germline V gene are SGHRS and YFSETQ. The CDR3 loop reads CASSIKGGLQTYF. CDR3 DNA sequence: TGCGCCAGCTCCATCAAGGGTGGCCTACAAACGTACTTC.

Written as DNA, the CDR3 is TGCGCCAGCAGCCAGGTGAAAGGGACAGGGGGCTCACCCCTCCACTTT. Encoded protein: CASSQVKGTGGSPLHF. The chain recombines TRBV4-3 with TRBJ1-6, with TRBD1 identical over 12 bases. The CDR3 is 16 amino acids. Germline loops: CDR1 LGHNA, CDR2 YSLEER. Losses at the gene ends were 3 bases for V and 10 bases for J; bases not matched to a gene: 7.

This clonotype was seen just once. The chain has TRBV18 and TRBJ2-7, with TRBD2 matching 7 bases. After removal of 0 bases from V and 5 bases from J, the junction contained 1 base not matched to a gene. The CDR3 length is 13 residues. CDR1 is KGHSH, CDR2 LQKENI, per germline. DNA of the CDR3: TGTGCCAGCTCACCACCACGGGGGGACGAGCAGTACTTC. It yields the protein CASSPPRGDEQYF. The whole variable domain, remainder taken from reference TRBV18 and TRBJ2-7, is NAGVMQNPRHLVRRRGQEARLRCSPMKGHSHVYWYRQLPEEGLKFMVYLQKENIIDESGMPKERFSAEFPKEGPSILRIQQVVRGDSAAYFCASSPPRGDEQYFGPGTRLTVT.

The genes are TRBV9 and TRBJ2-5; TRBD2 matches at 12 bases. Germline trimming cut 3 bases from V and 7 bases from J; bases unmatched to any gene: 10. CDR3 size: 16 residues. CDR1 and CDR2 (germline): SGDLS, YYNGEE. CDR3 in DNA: TGTGCCAGCAGCGACCGACTAGCGGGGGTACCAGGGACCCAGTACTTC. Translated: CASSDRLAGVPGTQYF.

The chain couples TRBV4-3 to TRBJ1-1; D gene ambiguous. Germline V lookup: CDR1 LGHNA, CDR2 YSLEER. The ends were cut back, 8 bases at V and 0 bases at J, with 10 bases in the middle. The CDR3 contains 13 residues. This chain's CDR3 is CASGRTMNTEAFF. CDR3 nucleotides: TGCGCCAGCGGACGTACTATGAACACTGAAGCTTTCTTT.

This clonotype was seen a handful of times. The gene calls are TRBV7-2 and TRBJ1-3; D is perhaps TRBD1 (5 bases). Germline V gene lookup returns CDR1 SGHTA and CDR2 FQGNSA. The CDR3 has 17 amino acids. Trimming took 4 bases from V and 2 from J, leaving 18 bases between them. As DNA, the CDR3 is TGTGCCAGCAGCTCCCCTCTCCGGGGCCCCGCTGGAAACACCATATATTTT. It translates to CASSSPLRGPAGNTIYF.

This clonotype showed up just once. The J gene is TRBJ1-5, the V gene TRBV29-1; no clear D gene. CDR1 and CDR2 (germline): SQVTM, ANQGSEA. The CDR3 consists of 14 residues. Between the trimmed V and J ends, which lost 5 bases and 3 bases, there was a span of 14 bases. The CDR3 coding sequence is TGCAGCGTTTCTGCGGGGTTAGACAATCAGCCCCAGCATTTT. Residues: CSVSAGLDNQPQHF.

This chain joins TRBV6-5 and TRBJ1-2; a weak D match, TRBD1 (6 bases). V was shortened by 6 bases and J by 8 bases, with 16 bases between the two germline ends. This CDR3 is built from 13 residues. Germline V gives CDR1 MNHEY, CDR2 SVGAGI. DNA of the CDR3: TGTGCCAGCAGGCTGGGGGGCCAGGGAGGCTACACCTTC. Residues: CASRLGGQGGYTF.

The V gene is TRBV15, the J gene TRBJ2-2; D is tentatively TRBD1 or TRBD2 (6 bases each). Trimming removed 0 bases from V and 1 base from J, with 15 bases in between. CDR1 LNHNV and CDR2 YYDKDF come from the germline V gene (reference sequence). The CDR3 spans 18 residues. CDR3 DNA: TGTGCCACCAGCAGAGAGGCGTCGGGGGCGATGAACACCGGGGAGCTGTTTTTT. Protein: CATSREASGAMNTGELFF.

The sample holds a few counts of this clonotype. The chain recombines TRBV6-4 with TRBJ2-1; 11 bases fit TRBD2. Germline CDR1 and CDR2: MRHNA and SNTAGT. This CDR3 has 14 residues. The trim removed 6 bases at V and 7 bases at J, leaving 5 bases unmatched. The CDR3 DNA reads TGTGCCAGCAGCGTAGCGGGGGGGAGGAATGAGCAGTTCTTC. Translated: CASSVAGGRNEQFF.

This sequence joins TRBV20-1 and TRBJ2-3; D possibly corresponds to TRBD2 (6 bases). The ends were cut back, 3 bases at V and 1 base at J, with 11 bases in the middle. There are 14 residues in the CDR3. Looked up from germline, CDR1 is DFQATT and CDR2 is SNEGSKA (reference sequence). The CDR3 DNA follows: TGCAGTGCTAGGGGGGGATGGGGCACAGATACGCAGTATTTT. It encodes CSARGGWGTDTQYF.

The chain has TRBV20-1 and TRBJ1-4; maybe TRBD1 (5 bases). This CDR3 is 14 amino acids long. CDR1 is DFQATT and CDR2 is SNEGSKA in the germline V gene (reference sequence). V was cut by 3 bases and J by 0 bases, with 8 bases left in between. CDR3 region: CSARGGTTNEKLFF. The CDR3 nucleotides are TGCAGTGCTAGGGGGGGAACAACTAATGAAAAACTGTTTTTT.

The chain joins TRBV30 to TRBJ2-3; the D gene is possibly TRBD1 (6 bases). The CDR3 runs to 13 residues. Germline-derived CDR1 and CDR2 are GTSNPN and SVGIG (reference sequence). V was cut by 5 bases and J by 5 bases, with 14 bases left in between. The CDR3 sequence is CAWSVGAKDTQYF. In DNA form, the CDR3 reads TGTGCCTGGTCCGTGGGGGCTAAAGATACGCAGTATTTT.

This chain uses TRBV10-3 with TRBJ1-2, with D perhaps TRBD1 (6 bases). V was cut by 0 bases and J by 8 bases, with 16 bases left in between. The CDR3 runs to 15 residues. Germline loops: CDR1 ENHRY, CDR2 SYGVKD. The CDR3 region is CAISESQGALRGYTF. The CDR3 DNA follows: TGTGCCATCAGTGAGTCACAGGGCGCGCTGAGGGGCTACACCTTC.

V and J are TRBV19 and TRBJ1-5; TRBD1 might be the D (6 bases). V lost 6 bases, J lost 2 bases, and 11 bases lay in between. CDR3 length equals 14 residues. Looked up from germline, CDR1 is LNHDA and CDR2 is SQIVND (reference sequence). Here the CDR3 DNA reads TGTGCCAGTAGACCAGGGGAGGGCAATCAGCCCCAGCATTTT. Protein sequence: CASRPGEGNQPQHF.

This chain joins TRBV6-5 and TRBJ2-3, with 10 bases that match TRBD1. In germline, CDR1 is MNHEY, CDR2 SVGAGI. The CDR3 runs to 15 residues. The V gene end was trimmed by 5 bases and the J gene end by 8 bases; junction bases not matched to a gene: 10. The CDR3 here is CASSLDGQGGGTQYF. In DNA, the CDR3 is TGTGCCAGCAGTCTGGATGGACAGGGGGGCGGTACGCAGTATTTT.

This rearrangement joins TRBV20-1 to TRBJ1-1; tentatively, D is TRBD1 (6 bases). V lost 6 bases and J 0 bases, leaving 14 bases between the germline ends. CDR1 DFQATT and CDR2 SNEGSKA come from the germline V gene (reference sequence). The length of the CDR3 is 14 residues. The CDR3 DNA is TGCAGTGCGGCCAGGGGACACCTGAACACTGAAGCTTTCTTT. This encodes CSAARGHLNTEAFF.

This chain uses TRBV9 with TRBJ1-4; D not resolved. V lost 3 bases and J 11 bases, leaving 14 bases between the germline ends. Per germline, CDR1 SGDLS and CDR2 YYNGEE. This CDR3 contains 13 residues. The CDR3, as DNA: TGTGCCAGCAGCGCAGGTGGTTTGGGGAAACTGTTTTTT. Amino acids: CASSAGGLGKLFF.